This T cell receptor beta chain was identified during a study of read filtering for tumor transcriptome and immune sequencing. Whole-study context: The cohort had some 16 men and 14 women aged roughly 47 to 80, mean roughly 66 years. IR-seq gave about 3.5 to 11 million TCR reads per sample; RNA-seq gave about 80 to 1,400. Study observations and caveats: RNA-seq captured clonotypes less deeply and reliably than IR-seq.

This library used roughly 400 ng RNA and molecular barcoded adaptors spanning alpha/delta and beta/gamma chains. A single record per CDR3 protein comes from TCRdb applying MiXCR to the reads. The sample has over 20,000 distinct CDR3 sequences; roughly 13% are singletons. From germline, CDR1 is SGHDN and CDR2 FVKESK. The length of the CDR3 is 16 residues. With 4 bases clipped from V and 0 bases from J, the junction kept 7 bases outside the gene matches. Every patient had bone marrow sampled while the disease was active. There are a few counts of this clonotype. Its target is not known. This receptor was obtained from a donor at least 40 years old with multiple myeloma. The specimen was a population of CD138-negative cells sorted from bone marrow. The rearrangement joins TRBV14 to TRBJ2-7; 9 bases agree with TRBD2. This CDR3 reads CASSRLAGPASYEQYF. The CDR3 DNA reads as TGTGCCAGCAGCCGGCTAGCGGGACCGGCCTCCTACGAGCAGTACTTC.